This T cell receptor (beta chain) stems from a study of shared clonotypes between healthy human individuals. Recent vaccinations or acute infections were absent in the healthy HIV-negative adult donors. A roughly 200 ng quantity of DNA, about 30,000 T cell genomes, went into the sorted-subset replicate PCRs. Measured with immunoSEQ multiplex PCR; TCRdb has only the in-frame clones, and not every one. The sample lists about 2.4 million clones, roughly 93% occurring once. Germline CDR1 and CDR2: LNHDA and SQIVND (reference sequence). V dropped 5 bases and J dropped 3 bases, with 20 bases sitting between them. The CDR3 runs to 17 residues.

The TCR originated in a man between 18 and 29 years old in good health. Some clones in this sample may be carry-over from other donors' samples. The chain uses TRBV19 and TRBJ1-3, with a tentative D call TRBD1 (5 bases). The sample was naive CD4+ T cells from PBMCs. Subset meaning: CD45RA+ positively selected. The chain's CDR3 is CASSQDGGRVVGNTIYF. For the CDR3, the DNA is TGTGCCAGTAGTCAAGACGGCGGCAGGGTTGTTGGAAACACCATATATTTT.